The 12 T cell receptor beta chains listed next were all sequenced from one sample in a study of blood T cell repertoires in COVID-19. The data were produced by immunoSEQ multiplex PCR, yet TCRdb's version contains in-frame clones alone and is incomplete. The repertoire holds about 140,000 clones, with around 90% as singletons. The source material was peripheral blood. Receptors originate from a man aged 55 to 70 with active or convalescent COVID-19.

The chain joins TRBV6-5 to TRBJ1-1; the match to TRBD1 covers 7 bases. The V and J ends lost 5 bases and 3 bases, in that order; junction bases with no gene match: 9. The CDR3 has 15 residues. Germline-derived CDR1 and CDR2 are MNHEY and SVGAGI. For the CDR3, the DNA is TGTGCCAGCAGTAGCACGAGGGGGCCGTACACTGAAGCTTTCTTT. As protein: CASSSTRGPYTEAFF.

The chain carries TRBV27 and TRBJ2-7, with 10 positions matching TRBD2. Germline CDR1 reads MNHEY; CDR2 reads SMNVEV (reference sequence). V lost 8 bases, J lost 3 bases, and 13 bases stayed unmatched. This CDR3 is 16 amino acids long. CDR3 amino acids: CASVRRLAGDVYEQYF. The CDR3 nucleotides read TGTGCCAGCGTACGCCGGCTAGCGGGAGACGTCTACGAGCAGTACTTC.

V usage is TRBV7-3 and J usage is TRBJ1-1; TRBD1 matches at 7 bases. The CDR3 totals 13 residues. Germline values: CDR1 SGHTA, CDR2 FQGTGA. V was pared by 6 bases and J by 3 bases, with 4 bases of the junction left unmatched. The CDR3 coding sequence is TGTGCCAGCAGTTCCGACAGGGACACTGAAGCTTTCTTT. This gives the protein CASSSDRDTEAFF.

The chain has TRBV5-4 and TRBJ1-6; D may be TRBD1 (6 bases). Trimming removed 0 bases at V and 7 bases at J, with 14 bases between. From germline, CDR1 is SGHNT and CDR2 YYREEE (reference sequence). The CDR3 is 16 residues long. CDR3: CASSLVSGVSNSPLHF. The CDR3 DNA reads as TGTGCCAGCAGCTTGGTGTCAGGGGTATCGAATTCACCCCTCCACTTT. Full variable domain (outside the CDR3, taken from reference TRBV5-4 and TRBJ1-6): ETGVTQSPTHLIKTRGQQVTLRCSSQSGHNTVSWYQQALGQGPQFIFQYYREEENGRGNFPPRFSGLQFPNYSSELNVNALELDDSALYLCASSLVSGVSNSPLHFGNGTRLTVT.

This clone was detected a few times. The chain employs TRBV27 and TRBJ2-1; 9 bases agree with TRBD1. V lost 5 bases and J lost 5; bases outside the gene matches: 10. The CDR3 runs 16 residues. Germline V gene data show CDR1 as MNHEY and CDR2 as SMNVEV (reference sequence). This CDR3 reads CASSVRDRAVDNEQFF. CDR3 bases: TGTGCCAGCAGTGTTAGGGACAGGGCGGTAGACAATGAGCAGTTCTTC.

The J gene is TRBJ1-4, the V gene TRBV6-2 or TRBV6-3; a weak D match, TRBD1 (6 bases). The V gene lost 0 bases and the J gene lost 2 bases, with 10 bases spanning the gap. Germline assignment: CDR1 MNHEY and CDR2 SVGEGT. The CDR3 contains 16 residues. The chain's CDR3 is CASSYSGGGTNEKLFF. CDR3 DNA: TGTGCCAGCAGTTACTCGGGCGGGGGCACTAATGAAAAACTGTTTTTT.

This chain uses TRBV18 with TRBJ2-5; 8 nucleotides align to TRBD1. Germline CDR1 KGHSH, CDR2 LQKENI. The junction had 7 bases not matched to a gene; V was cut back by 3 bases and J by 4 bases. The CDR3 is 15 amino acids. The DNA of the CDR3 is TGTGCCAGCTCACCCGTGGACAGGGTTGGAGAGACCCAGTACTTC. Its translation is CASSPVDRVGETQYF.

This clone appeared once. The gene calls are TRBV15 and TRBJ2-7; D remains ambiguous. The V end was cut by 3 bases, the J end by 6 bases, with 9 bases between. Germline CDR1 is LNHNV and CDR2 is YYDKDF (reference sequence). CDR3 length equals 12 residues. CDR3 nucleotide sequence: TGTGCCACCAGCAGTGCGCGCGGCGAGCAGTACTTC. As protein: CATSSARGEQYF.

The chain couples TRBV24-1 to TRBJ2-1, with 8 bases identical to TRBD2. The CDR3 has 17 residues. J was trimmed by 3 bases and V by 1 base; bases with no gene match: 7. CDR1 is KGHDR, CDR2 SFDVKD, per germline. CDR3 in amino acids: CATSDFGSGSLYNEQFF. CDR3 bases: TGTGCCACCAGTGATTTTGGGAGCGGGAGTCTCTACAATGAGCAGTTCTTC.

This chain links TRBV6-2 or TRBV6-3 with TRBJ2-7; 11 nucleotides agree with TRBD2. Looked up from germline, CDR1 is MNHEY and CDR2 is SVGEGT. CDR3 length equals 17 residues. V dropped 5 bases and J dropped 3; count of bases not matched to a gene: 12. As DNA, the CDR3 is TGTGCCAGCAGTCACCCGGGACTAGCGGACACCAGCTACGAGCAGTACTTC. Its protein is CASSHPGLADTSYEQYF.

The chain has TRBV27 and TRBJ1-1, with unresolved D. This CDR3 is 14 amino acids long. Germline V gene data show CDR1 as MNHEY and CDR2 as SMNVEV (reference sequence). The V gene lost 2 bases and the J gene lost 4 bases, with 11 bases spanning the gap. The CDR3 sequence is CASSLGGRSTEAFF. The CDR3 DNA follows: TGTGCCAGCAGTTTAGGCGGGAGGAGCACTGAAGCTTTCTTT.

The sample holds a few counts of this clone. The V and J genes are TRBV28 and TRBJ1-6; 9 positions match TRBD1. The CDR3 is 15 amino acids. J was trimmed by 7 bases and V by 6 bases; bases with no gene match: 7. Germline CDR1 MDHEN, CDR2 SYDVKM. In nucleotides, the CDR3 is TGTGCCAGCAGCATCTCGGGACAGGGAAATTCACCCCTCCACTTT. It codes for CASSISGQGNSPLHF.